The source of this TCR beta chain is a study of T cell changes during pregnancy in multiple sclerosis. Clones were sequenced by immunoSEQ multiplex PCR, and TCRdb holds only the in-frame ones, with some missing. The top ten hold approximately 14% of the sample, which has around 25,000 clones, around four fifths seen once. The CDR3 is 14 amino acids. V dropped 9 bases and J dropped 6 bases, with 18 bases sitting between them. The V gene's germline CDR1 is SNHLY and CDR2 FYNNEI. Material: CD8+ T cells from peripheral blood mononuclear cells, obtained in the first trimester of pregnancy. This chain links TRBV2 with TRBJ2-1; tentative D call: TRBD2 (5 bases). This TCR came from a female donor in good health, enrolled as a control in a pregnancy study. The DNA for the CDR3 is TGTGCCAGTTCGGACGGACTCCCCCTCAATGAGCAGTTCTTC. It is translated as CASSDGLPLNEQFF.